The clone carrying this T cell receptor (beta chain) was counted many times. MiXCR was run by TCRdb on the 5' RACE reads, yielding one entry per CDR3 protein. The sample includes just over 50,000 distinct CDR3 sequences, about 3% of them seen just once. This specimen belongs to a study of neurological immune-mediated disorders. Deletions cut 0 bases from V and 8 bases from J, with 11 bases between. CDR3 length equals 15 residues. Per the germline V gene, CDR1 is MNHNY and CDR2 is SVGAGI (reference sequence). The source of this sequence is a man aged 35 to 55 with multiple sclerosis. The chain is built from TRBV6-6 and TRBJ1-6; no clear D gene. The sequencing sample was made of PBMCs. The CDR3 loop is CASSYSVRADSPLHF. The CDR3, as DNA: TGTGCCAGCAGTTACTCGGTGCGGGCCGATTCACCCCTCCACTTT.